The 9 T cell receptor beta chains listed next were all sequenced from one sample in a study of T-cell reconstitution after alpha-beta-depleted transplantation in children. Molecular barcoding with unique molecular identifiers was used for the TCRbeta library. In TCRdb, the PCR reads were re-called with MiXCR into one record per CDR3 protein. The sample yields 750,000 to 950,000 distinct CDR3 sequences, roughly 16% seen once. This material consisted of PBMCs, mostly from graft donor cells, taken 360 days after TCRalphabeta/CD19-depleted stem cell transplant. The source is a male patient under 18 who had a stem cell transplant for acute lymphoblastic leukemia, so the T cells may come from the graft donor.

The genes are TRBV15 and TRBJ1-2; D perhaps matches TRBD1 (6 bases). This CDR3 has 16 amino acids. Germline V gene lookup returns CDR1 LNHNV and CDR2 YYDKDF (reference sequence). Between the trimmed V and J ends, which lost 0 bases and 4 bases, there was a span of 15 bases. Here the CDR3 DNA reads TGTGCCACCAGCAGAGATCTAGGAGCAGGGGCCTATGGCTACACCTTC. Its translation: CATSRDLGAGAYGYTF.

This clonotype has more than one count but fewer than ten. The rearrangement uses TRBV29-1 and TRBJ2-1; D may be TRBD2 (5 bases). The V end was cut by 4 bases, the J end by 5 bases, with 18 bases between. The CDR3 is 15 amino acids. CDR1 and CDR2 from the germline V gene are SQVTM and ANQGSEA. The CDR3 DNA reads as TGCAGCGTTGTTCCCCAGGCGAGGGCCCACAATGAGCAGTTCTTC. Protein product: CSVVPQARAHNEQFF.

The sample holds a few counts of this clonotype. This rearrangement joins TRBV20-1 to TRBJ2-7, with D tentatively TRBD1 or TRBD2 (5 bases each). Looked up from germline, CDR1 is DFQATT and CDR2 is SNEGSKA (reference sequence). CDR3 length: 15 amino acids. V lost 2 bases and J lost 6, with 20 bases in between. The CDR3, as DNA: TGCAGTGCTAGACCCACCCCGGGACCCCACCTCGAGCAGTACTTC. This codes for CSARPTPGPHLEQYF.

This clonotype has only a few counts. The chain combines TRBV18 with TRBJ2-1; D is possibly TRBD1 or TRBD2 (6 bases each). Germline V gene data show CDR1 as KGHSH and CDR2 as LQKENI. The CDR3 sequence is 16 residues long. V was clipped by 1 base and J by 6 bases, with 16 bases between them. CDR3: CASSPHGGVGPNEQFF. In nucleotides, the CDR3 is TGTGCCAGCTCACCACACGGGGGCGTGGGGCCCAATGAGCAGTTCTTC.

This chain uses TRBV13 with TRBJ2-7; no firm D call. V was shortened by 1 base and J by 0 bases, with 7 bases between the two germline ends. CDR1 is PRHDT, CDR2 FYEKMQ, per germline (reference sequence). This CDR3 is 14 amino acids long. The CDR3: CASSLAEASYEQYF. As DNA, the CDR3 is TGTGCCAGCAGCTTAGCCGAAGCCTCCTACGAGCAGTACTTC.

To note about this clonotype: Germline and junction disagree at one end, which may indicate a read error. The chain combines TRBV19 with TRBJ2-1; the match to TRBD2 covers 7 bases. This CDR3 has 14 residues. Germline assignment: CDR1 LNHDA and CDR2 SQIVND (reference sequence). CDR3 sequence reads: CASRINRDYYEQFF. The DNA of the CDR3 is TGTGCCAGTAGGATTAACCGGGACTACTATGAGCAGTTCTTC.

This clonotype was picked up a small number of times. The rearrangement joins TRBV29-1 to TRBJ1-2; D is undetermined. The V gene lost 3 bases and the J gene lost 6 bases, with 14 bases spanning the gap. The CDR3 extends over 13 amino acids. Germline loops: CDR1 SQVTM, CDR2 ANQGSEA. The CDR3 DNA reads as TGCAGCGTTGAGGCAGGCCGCGGGAATGGCTACACCTTC. Translated, it gives CSVEAGRGNGYTF.

This chain connects TRBV4-1 to TRBJ2-2; 11 bases are a match to TRBD2. V lost 8 bases to trimming and J lost 2 bases; unmatched junction nucleotides: 1. CDR3 length: 14 residues. CDR1 MGHRA and CDR2 YSYEKL come from the germline V gene. This CDR3 reads CASLAGGNTGELFF. CDR3 sequence (DNA): TGCGCCAGCCTAGCGGGAGGCAACACCGGGGAGCTGTTTTTT.

The chain couples TRBV27 to TRBJ1-5; D perhaps matches TRBD1 (6 bases). Germline V gene sequence: CDR1 MNHEY, CDR2 SMNVEV (reference sequence). The CDR3 extends over 14 amino acids. V lost 8 bases, J lost 1 base, and 12 bases lay in between. The CDR3 coding sequence is TGTGCCAGCGGGGGGGCTCAGAGCAATCAGCCCCAGCATTTT. This gives the protein CASGGAQSNQPQHF.